The 13 T cell receptor beta chains listed next were all sequenced from one sample in a study of shared clonotypes between healthy human individuals. Assay used: immunoSEQ multiplex PCR; TCRdb lists only in-frame clones, some missing. This table has fewer than 700,000 clones, 85% to 95% appearing once. Naive CD8 cells lacked CD45RO and underwent positive selection for CCR7, leaving out terminally differentiated effector memory CD45RA+ cells. Sequencing input: naive CD8+ T cells sorted from blood. The receptors were gathered from a young woman in good health.

V usage is TRBV19 and J usage is TRBJ1-1, with a tentative D call TRBD1 (5 bases). The CDR3 contains 9 residues. Trimming took 7 bases from V and 10 from J, leaving 7 bases between them. Germline V gives CDR1 LNHDA, CDR2 SQIVND (reference sequence). The DNA of the CDR3 is TGTGCCAGTATAAGGGGAGCTTTCTTT. Translating it yields CASIRGAFF.

The genes are TRBV6-5 and TRBJ1-1; possibly TRBD1 for D (6 bases). CDR1 is MNHEY, CDR2 SVGAGI, per germline. The V and J ends lost 7 bases and 4 bases respectively, with 7 bases between them. This CDR3 has 11 residues. In nucleotides, the CDR3 is TGTGCCAGCACACAGGGCACTGAAGCTTTCTTT. Its translation is CASTQGTEAFF.

The chain recombines TRBV27 with TRBJ2-2; 8 positions agree with TRBD2. The J segment lost 4 bases and the V segment lost 3 bases, leaving 4 bases of the junction unmatched. Per germline, CDR1 MNHEY and CDR2 SMNVEV (reference sequence). The CDR3 totals 15 residues. CDR3 region: CASSFGTRGTGELFF. Here the CDR3 DNA reads TGTGCCAGCAGTTTTGGGACTAGAGGCACCGGGGAGCTGTTTTTT.

The chain carries TRBV30 and TRBJ2-6, with no clear D. The V gene lost 2 bases and the J gene lost 0 bases, with 14 bases spanning the gap. The CDR3 extends over 17 amino acids. Per germline, CDR1 GTSNPN and CDR2 SVGIG (reference sequence). CDR3: CAWSWGSDISGANVLTF. CDR3 nucleotide sequence: TGTGCCTGGAGTTGGGGTTCCGACATCTCTGGGGCCAACGTCCTGACTTTC.

This clone was seen a single time. The chain has TRBV5-6 and TRBJ2-2, with a weak D call TRBD1 (6 bases). Germline CDR1 is SGHDT and CDR2 is YYEEEE. Trimming cost V 3 bases and J 6 bases, with 12 bases left between them. The CDR3 consists of 14 residues. This chain's CDR3 is CASSWGTGPGELFF. Written as DNA, the CDR3 is TGTGCCAGCAGCTGGGGAACAGGGCCCGGGGAGCTGTTTTTT. Full variable domain (outside the CDR3, taken from reference TRBV5-6 and TRBJ2-2): DAGVTQSPTHLIKTRGQQVTLRCSPKSGHDTVSWYQQALGQGPQFIFQYYEEEERQRGNFPDRFSGHQFPNYSSELNVNALLLGDSALYLCASSWGTGPGELFFGEGSRLTVL.

This clone came up a few times. The genes are TRBV4-1 and TRBJ1-2; no clear D gene. Trimming removed 1 base at V and 8 bases at J, with 14 bases between. The CDR3 contains 14 residues. Germline V gives CDR1 MGHRA, CDR2 YSYEKL. CDR3 bases: TGCGCCAGCAGCCAAGTAGGCGGCCCGGGCGGCTACACCTTC. This translates into CASSQVGGPGGYTF.

This sequence joins TRBV10-3 and TRBJ2-7; weak D call: TRBD2 (6 bases). V lost 2 bases and J 5 bases, leaving 16 bases between the germline ends. The CDR3 totals 15 residues. CDR1 is ENHRY and CDR2 is SYGVKD in the germline V gene. The CDR3 sequence: CAISEKRVGLHEQYF. CDR3 sequence (DNA): TGTGCCATCAGTGAGAAGCGGGTCGGTCTCCACGAGCAGTACTTC.

The V and J genes are TRBV11-2 and TRBJ2-7, with D uncertain. Trimming left V 2 bases short and J 1 base short, with 9 bases between. Germline V CDR1 and CDR2: SGHAT, FQNNGV. The CDR3 sequence is 14 residues long. The CDR3 DNA reads as TGTGCCAGCAGCTTAAGACTTCAATCCTACGAGCAGTACTTC. It specifies CASSLRLQSYEQYF.

This chain links TRBV19 with TRBJ1-5; possibly TRBD1 for D (5 bases). There are 15 residues in the CDR3. The V gene's germline CDR1 is LNHDA and CDR2 SQIVND (reference sequence). Trimming stripped 5 bases from V and 0 bases from J, with 11 bases between. CDR3 amino acids: CASSPDIHSNQPQHF. The CDR3 DNA reads as TGTGCCAGTAGTCCGGACATCCATAGCAATCAGCCCCAGCATTTT. The variable domain in full, with the rest retrieved from reference TRBV19 and TRBJ1-5, is DGGITQSPKYLFRKEGQNVTLSCEQNLNHDAMYWYRQDPGQGLRLIYYSQIVNDFQKGDIAEGYSVSREKKESFPLTVTSAQKNPTAFYLCASSPDIHSNQPQHFGDGTRLSIL.

The rearrangement joins TRBV13 to TRBJ2-7; D gene uncertain. This CDR3 spans 15 amino acids. Germline values: CDR1 PRHDT, CDR2 FYEKMQ (reference sequence). The V end was cut by 2 bases, the J end by 2 bases, with 13 bases between. The CDR3, as DNA: TGTGCCAGCAGCTTAAGGCAGGACCCCACCTACGAGCAGTACTTC. It is translated as CASSLRQDPTYEQYF. Using reference TRBV13 and TRBJ2-7 for the parts outside the CDR3, the full variable domain is AAGVIQSPRHLIKEKRETATLKCYPIPRHDTVYWYQQGPGQDPQFLISFYEKMQSDKGSIPDRFSAQQFSDYHSELNMSSLELGDSALYFCASSLRQDPTYEQYFGPGTRLTVT.

The chain recombines TRBV7-9 with TRBJ2-1, with 7 bases matching TRBD1. This CDR3 is built from 15 residues. The germline CDR1 and CDR2 sequences are SEHNR and FQNEAQ (reference sequence). Trimming took 5 bases from V and 0 from J; bases not matched to a gene: 4. DNA for the CDR3: TGTGCCAGCAGCCCCACAGGGGACTCCTACAATGAGCAGTTCTTC. This sequence encodes CASSPTGDSYNEQFF. The full variable domain, with the rest looked up from reference TRBV7-9 and TRBJ2-1, is DTGVSQNPRHKITKRGQNVTFRCDPISEHNRLYWYRQTLGQGPEFLTYFQNEAQLEKSRLLSDRFSAERPKGSFSTLEIQRTEQGDSAMYLCASSPTGDSYNEQFFGPGTRLTVL.

The chain joins TRBV27 to TRBJ1-5; 7 bases align to TRBD1. This CDR3 region has 15 residues. Germline CDR1 MNHEY, CDR2 SMNVEV (reference sequence). V was pared by 3 bases and J by 3 bases, with 5 bases of the junction left unmatched. The CDR3 loop reads CASSLGQLNNQPQHF. CDR3 in DNA: TGTGCCAGCAGTTTGGGACAGCTAAACAATCAGCCCCAGCATTTT.

The rearrangement uses TRBV27 and TRBJ2-1, with 11 bases identical to TRBD2. Germline V gives CDR1 MNHEY, CDR2 SMNVEV (reference sequence). Germline trimming cut 6 bases from V and 9 bases from J; bases unmatched to any gene: 10. The CDR3 contains 15 residues. The CDR3 spells CASSLLAGETGEQFF. The DNA for the CDR3 is TGTGCCAGCAGCTTACTAGCGGGAGAAACGGGTGAGCAGTTCTTC.